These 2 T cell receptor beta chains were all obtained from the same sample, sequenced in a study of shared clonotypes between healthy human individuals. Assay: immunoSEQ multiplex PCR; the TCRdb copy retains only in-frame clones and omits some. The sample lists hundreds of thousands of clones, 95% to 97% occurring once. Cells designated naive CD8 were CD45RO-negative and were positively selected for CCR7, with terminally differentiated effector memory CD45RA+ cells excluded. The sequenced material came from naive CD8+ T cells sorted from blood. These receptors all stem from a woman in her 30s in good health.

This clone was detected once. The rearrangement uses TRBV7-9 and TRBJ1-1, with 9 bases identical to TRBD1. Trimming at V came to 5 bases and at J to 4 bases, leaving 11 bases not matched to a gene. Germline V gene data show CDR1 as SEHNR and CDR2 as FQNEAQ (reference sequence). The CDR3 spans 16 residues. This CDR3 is CASSPRQGGSSTEAFF. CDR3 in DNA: TGTGCCAGCAGCCCCAGACAGGGGGGTTCGAGCACTGAAGCTTTCTTT.

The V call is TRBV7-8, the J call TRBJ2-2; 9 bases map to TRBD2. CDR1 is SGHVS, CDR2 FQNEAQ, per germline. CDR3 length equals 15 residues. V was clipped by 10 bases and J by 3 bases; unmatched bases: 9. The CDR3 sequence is CATQEREVDTGELFF. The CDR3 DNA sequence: TGTGCCACCCAGGAGCGGGAGGTGGACACCGGGGAGCTGTTTTTT.